Presented here are 11 T cell receptor beta chains from one specimen sequenced in a study of blood T cell repertoires in COVID-19. The assay was immunoSEQ multiplex PCR, and TCRdb's table has in-frame clones only and misses some. This table has approximately 280,000 clones, around 80% appearing once. The sample taken for sequencing was PBMCs or T cells enriched from blood (not recorded which). These receptors came from a man aged 35-49 years who had been exposed to COVID-19.

This rearrangement joins TRBV7-6 to TRBJ2-4; 10 bases agree with TRBD1. The CDR3 has 17 amino acids. Germline V gene sequence: CDR1 SGHVS, CDR2 FNYEAQ. Losses at the gene ends were 2 bases for V and 7 bases for J; bases not matched to a gene: 11. CDR3 region: CASSLTSRGQGNNIQYF. CDR3 coding DNA: TGTGCCAGCAGCTTAACGAGCCGGGGACAGGGGAATAACATTCAGTACTTC.

The V and J genes are TRBV5-6 and TRBJ1-3, with D possibly TRBD1 on 6 matching bases. The CDR3 runs 16 residues. The V and J ends lost 4 bases and 3 bases respectively, with 17 bases between them. CDR1 is SGHDT, CDR2 YYEEEE, per germline. The CDR3 region has the DNA TGTGCCAGCAGCCAGGCACCGGGACAAGGTGGAAACACCATATATTTT. This sequence encodes CASSQAPGQGGNTIYF.

This clone was seen many times. J is TRBJ2-5 and V is TRBV5-1, with 7 bases matching TRBD2. CDR3 length: 18 residues. In germline, CDR1 is SGHRS, CDR2 YFSETQ. The V and J ends lost 4 bases and 0 bases, in that order; junction bases with no gene match: 15. CDR3 coding DNA: TGCGCCAGCAGCGTGGGCGGCCTGCCTAGCGGCCACCAAGAGACCCAGTACTTC. Protein: CASSVGGLPSGHQETQYF.

This rearrangement joins TRBV19 to TRBJ1-2, with D uncertain. Germline-derived CDR1 and CDR2 are LNHDA and SQIVND (reference sequence). This CDR3 comprises 10 residues. Trimming took 6 bases from V and 8 from J, leaving 7 bases between them. The CDR3 region is CASRDLGYTF. CDR3 DNA: TGTGCCAGTAGGGACTTGGGCTACACCTTC.

The chain combines TRBV5-1 with TRBJ1-2; D not resolved. Trimming took off 0 bases at V and 5 bases at J, with 11 bases between the two ends. The germline CDR1 and CDR2 sequences are SGHRS and YFSETQ. This CDR3 is built from 14 residues. CDR3 residues: CASSLARGEYGYTF. The CDR3 DNA reads TGCGCCAGCAGCTTGGCCCGGGGTGAGTATGGCTACACCTTC.

V is TRBV6-2 or TRBV6-3 and J is TRBJ2-7; no clear D. This CDR3 is 13 amino acids long. CDR1 is MNHEY, CDR2 SVGEGT, per germline. Deletions cut 5 bases from V and 0 bases from J, with 8 bases between. The CDR3 loop reads CASSAGSSYEQYF. Here the CDR3 DNA reads TGTGCCAGCAGTGCAGGAAGCTCCTACGAGCAGTACTTC.

The chain employs TRBV3-1 (or the pseudogene TRBV3-2) and TRBJ2-3; 12 bases agree with TRBD2. The CDR3 runs 14 residues. Germline lookup yields CDR1 LGHDT and CDR2 YNNKEL (reference sequence). Trimming at V came to 8 bases and at J to 8 bases, leaving 8 bases not matched to a gene. The CDR3 loop is CASCTTSGSTTQYF. The CDR3 region has the DNA TGTGCCAGCTGCACGACTAGCGGGAGTACTACGCAGTATTTT.

This clone was counted between two and nine times. The genes are TRBV3-1 (or the pseudogene TRBV3-2) and TRBJ2-1; D possibly corresponds to TRBD2 (6 bases). The CDR3 has 12 residues. The germline V gene has CDR1 LGHDT and CDR2 YNNKEL (reference sequence). V lost 4 bases and J lost 9, with 10 bases in between. The CDR3 DNA reads as TGTGCCAGCAGCCGGGGCGGGATTGAGCAGTTCTTC. This encodes CASSRGGIEQFF.

The table lists this clone with a count of one. The chain joins TRBV6-5 to TRBJ2-7; D gene ambiguous. Trimming cost V 0 bases and J 0 bases, with 9 bases left between them. The germline V gene has CDR1 MNHEY and CDR2 SVGAGI. The CDR3 has 15 amino acids. CDR3 protein: CASSYSSTSSYEQYF. The CDR3 DNA is TGTGCCAGCAGTTACTCGTCAACAAGCTCCTACGAGCAGTACTTC.

This clone has only one observation. The chain has TRBV18 and TRBJ2-7, with TRBD1 matching over 8 bases. V shed 3 bases and J 6 bases; nucleotides not matched to a gene: 4. CDR1 and CDR2 (germline): KGHSH, LQKENI. The CDR3 spans 13 residues. The CDR3 sequence: CASSPPGGSEQYF. DNA for the CDR3: TGTGCCAGCTCACCTCCAGGGGGCTCCGAGCAGTACTTC.

The chain couples TRBV7-8 to TRBJ1-2; 7 bases fit TRBD1. V dropped 2 bases and J dropped 0; count of bases not matched to a gene: 9. The length of the CDR3 is 17 residues. Per the germline V gene, CDR1 is SGHVS and CDR2 is FQNEAQ. The CDR3 here is CASSLSGGRLTNYGYTF. The CDR3 region has the DNA TGTGCCAGCAGCTTATCAGGGGGACGGTTGACTAACTATGGCTACACCTTC.